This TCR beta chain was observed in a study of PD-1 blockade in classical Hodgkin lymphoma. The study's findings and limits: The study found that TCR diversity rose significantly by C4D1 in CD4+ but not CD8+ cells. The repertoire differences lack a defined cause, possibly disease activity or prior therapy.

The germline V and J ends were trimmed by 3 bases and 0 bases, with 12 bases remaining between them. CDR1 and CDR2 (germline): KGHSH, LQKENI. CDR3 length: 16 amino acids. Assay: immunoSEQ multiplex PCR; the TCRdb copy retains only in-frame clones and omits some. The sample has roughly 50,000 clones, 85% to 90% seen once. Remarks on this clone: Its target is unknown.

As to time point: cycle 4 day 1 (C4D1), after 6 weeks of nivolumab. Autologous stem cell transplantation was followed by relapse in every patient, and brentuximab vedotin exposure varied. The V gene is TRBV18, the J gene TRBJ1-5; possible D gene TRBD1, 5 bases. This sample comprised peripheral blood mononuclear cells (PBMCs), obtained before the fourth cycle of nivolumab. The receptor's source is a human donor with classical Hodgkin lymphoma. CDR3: CASSPSTDFSNQPQHF. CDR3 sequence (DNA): TGTGCCAGCTCACCCTCGACAGATTTTAGCAATCAGCCCCAGCATTTT.